These 4 T cell receptor beta chains were sequenced from one sample in a study of T cells in Graves' hyperthyroidism and ophthalmopathy. Amplification of TCR beta CDR3 regions used RNA as the template. The TCR CDR3 was amplified in a first-round RT-PCR using the HTBI primer set. TCRdb processed the multiplex PCR reads anew with MiXCR; each CDR3 protein has one entry. This sample yields just under 750,000 distinct CDR3 sequences, of which around 40% are seen a single time; roughly 31% belongs to the top ten. Sample: blood. Receptor source: a woman in her thirties or forties with Graves' hyperthyroidism.

The chain couples TRBV7-9 to TRBJ1-1; D remains ambiguous. The germline V gene has CDR1 SEHNR and CDR2 FQNEAQ (reference sequence). The V end lost 0 bases, the J end lost 3 bases, and 17 bases lay between the germline ends. CDR3 length: 17 amino acids. The DNA for the CDR3 is TGTGCCAGCAGCTTAGCTCCAGAACGGCCTTTGTACACTGAAGCTTTCTTT. As protein: CASSLAPERPLYTEAFF.

This clonotype has just a few counts. The J gene is TRBJ2-6, the V gene TRBV5-1, with D perhaps matching TRBD1 or TRBD2 (5 bases each). The CDR3 spans 18 residues. Looked up from germline, CDR1 is SGHRS and CDR2 is YFSETQ. Trimming took 0 bases from V and 2 from J, leaving 15 bases between them. The CDR3 DNA reads as TGCGCCAGCAGCTTGGAGGGGACGGGACGTACTGGGGCCAACGTCCTGACTTTC. Its protein product is CASSLEGTGRTGANVLTF.

The V gene is TRBV15, the J gene TRBJ1-1; 7 nucleotides align to TRBD1. The germline gives CDR1 LNHNV, CDR2 YYDKDF (reference sequence). Trimming took 3 bases from V and 3 from J; bases not matched to a gene: 10. This CDR3 is built from 16 residues. Here the CDR3 DNA reads TGTGCCACCAGCAGCGGACAGGCCGGTGGATACACTGAAGCTTTCTTT. Translated: CATSSGQAGGYTEAFF. The full variable domain, rest sourced from reference TRBV15 and TRBJ1-1, is DAMVIQNPRYQVTQFGKPVTLSCSQTLNHNVMYWYQQKSSQAPKLLFHYYDKDFNNEADTPDNFQSRRPNTSFCFLDIRSPGLGDTAMYLCATSSGQAGGYTEAFFGQGTRLTVV.

This clonotype was counted at least ten times. The CDR3 DNA follows: TGCGCCAGCAGTGAGGGGGATTTGAGGAAACTGTTTTTT. This codes for CASSEGDLRKLFF. The chain joins TRBV10-2 to TRBJ1-4, with unresolved D. Per germline, CDR1 WSHSY and CDR2 SAAADI. The CDR3 loop spans 13 amino acids. Trimming shortened V by 2 bases and J by 11 bases, and 12 bases separated the two germline ends.